The source of this T cell receptor beta chain is a study of vaccination and CD4 T cells after COVID-19. Trimming removed 6 bases at V and 1 base at J, with 21 bases between. Germline CDR1 MNHNS, CDR2 SASEGT. The CDR3 has 17 residues. Scientists ran DNA taken from cultured CD4+ T cells through the Oncomine TCR Beta short-read assay for sequencing. From cultured CD4+ T cells, genomic DNA was extracted. TCRdb itself ran the PCR reads through MiXCR, one entry per CDR3 protein. This sample carries about 3,200 distinct CDR3 sequences, 24% of them seen once, and the ten largest clones take less than 65%. On this clonotype itself: Its matching antigen is unknown.

Described treatment: roughly 10-day PBMC culture with coronavirus spike peptide pools or control peptides (ViraFEST assay). This chain links TRBV6-1 with TRBJ1-2; tentative D call: TRBD1 (5 bases). This specimen was CD4+ T cells from blood, cultured in vitro, taken after SARS-CoV-2 vaccination. This receptor was obtained from a human donor who had recovered from COVID-19. For the CDR3, the DNA is TGTGCCAGCAGAACCACGGGGCCTCAGGGAGATAACTATGGCTACACCTTC. Translated, it gives CASRTTGPQGDNYGYTF.